The 15 T cell receptor beta chains given below trace back to one sample, sequenced in a study of blood T cells in healthy people across ages. For the second PCR, which ran for about 6 to 11 cycles, a sample-barcoded 5' primer and a J-beta primer mix were used. MiXCR was run by TCRdb on the 5' RACE reads, yielding one entry per CDR3 protein. The sample holds 1.5 million to 1.9 million distinct CDR3 sequences, 35% to 45% seen once. The sample taken for sequencing was blood. Every receptor here comes from a woman between 18 and 29 years old in good health.

The V and J genes are TRBV6-5 and TRBJ2-7; D is unresolved. The CDR3 consists of 13 residues. V gave up 0 bases and J gave up 5 bases, with 8 bases separating them. Germline CDR1 is MNHEY and CDR2 is SVGAGI. CDR3 coding DNA: TGTGCCAGCAGTTACTCTCCGGGTAACGAGCAGTACTTC. Amino acids: CASSYSPGNEQYF.

This chain links TRBV4-3 with TRBJ1-5; D gene unclear. Germline-derived CDR1 and CDR2 are LGHNA and YSLEER. The CDR3 totals 15 residues. With 0 bases removed from V and 7 bases from J, the gap between germline ends came to 13 bases. CDR3 amino acids: CASSQDSLGGQPQHF. The CDR3 nucleotides read TGCGCCAGCAGCCAAGATTCCCTGGGAGGCCAGCCCCAGCATTTT.

This clonotype was counted a few times. The V and J genes are TRBV12-3 or TRBV12-4 and TRBJ2-5, with D unclear. Trimming took off 6 bases at V and 5 bases at J, with 10 bases between the two ends. The CDR3 loop spans 12 amino acids. The CDR3 DNA reads as TGTGCCAGCAGGAAGCTTCAGGAGACCCAGTACTTC. Translated: CASRKLQETQYF.

The rearrangement links TRBV12-3 or TRBV12-4 to TRBJ2-4; 12 positions agree with TRBD2. TRBJ2-7 explains the end of the DNA better; the J call may be wrong. This CDR3 is built from 15 residues. The CDR3 loop is CASRLLAGGSYEQYF. CDR3 bases: TGTGCCAGCAGGTTACTAGCGGGAGGCTCCTACGAGCAGTACTTC.

This clonotype has a handful of counts. The chain couples TRBV7-9 to TRBJ1-2; 7 nucleotides agree with TRBD1. V was pared by 5 bases and J by 6 bases, with 9 bases of the junction left unmatched. The germline CDR1 and CDR2 sequences are SEHNR and FQNEAQ (reference sequence). This CDR3 has 14 residues. The CDR3 nucleotides read TGTGCCAGCAGCCCGGGACAGTGGGAAAATGGCTACACCTTC. Amino acids: CASSPGQWENGYTF. Full variable domain (missing parts from reference TRBV7-9 and TRBJ1-2): DTGVSQNPRHKITKRGQNVTFRCDPISEHNRLYWYRQTLGQGPEFLTYFQNEAQLEKSRLLSDRFSAERPKGSFSTLEIQRTEQGDSAMYLCASSPGQWENGYTFGSGTRLTVV.

The chain is built from TRBV20-1 and TRBJ1-4, with D perhaps TRBD1 (5 bases). The CDR3 length is 14 residues. V was shortened by 5 bases and J by 8 bases, with 18 bases between the two germline ends. Germline values: CDR1 DFQATT, CDR2 SNEGSKA (reference sequence). This chain's CDR3 is CSARWGGSGEKLFF. The CDR3 coding sequence is TGCAGTGCTCGGTGGGGGGGATCGGGGGAAAAACTGTTTTTT.

This clonotype was detected only a few times. The chain links TRBV29-1 to TRBJ2-3; D unclear. CDR1 SQVTM and CDR2 ANQGSEA come from the germline V gene. V lost 2 bases, J lost 2 bases, and 14 bases lay in between. This CDR3 comprises 15 residues. DNA of the CDR3: TGCAGCGTTGAATTGTATAGGGCGGCCACAGATACGCAGTATTTT. Translating gives CSVELYRAATDTQYF.

The gene calls are TRBV28 and TRBJ1-1; 7 bases line up with TRBD1. This CDR3 is built from 14 residues. Germline CDR1 MDHEN, CDR2 SYDVKM. The V and J ends lost 6 bases and 7 bases, in that order; junction bases with no gene match: 11. The CDR3 nucleotides read TGTGCCAGCAGCCCTACGGGACAGACCTATGAAGCTTTCTTT. The encoded protein is CASSPTGQTYEAFF.

The rearrangement joins TRBV27 to TRBJ1-2; D gene ambiguous. The germline V and J ends were trimmed by 4 bases and 4 bases, with 19 bases remaining between them. Germline V gives CDR1 MNHEY, CDR2 SMNVEV (reference sequence). The CDR3 extends over 16 amino acids. The chain's CDR3 is CASSSTDPFRTYGYTF. The CDR3 DNA is TGTGCCAGCAGTTCTACCGACCCATTCAGGACCTATGGCTACACCTTC.

This clonotype was seen more than once but under ten times. The chain links TRBV29-1 to TRBJ1-1; no definite D call. This CDR3 is 12 amino acids long. V gave up 7 bases and J gave up 1 base, with 10 bases separating them. Germline V gene data show CDR1 as SQVTM and CDR2 as ANQGSEA. This CDR3 is CSGEGGNTEAFF. The CDR3 DNA sequence: TGCAGCGGCGAAGGAGGGAACACTGAAGCTTTCTTT. The entire variable domain, with the rest obtained from reference TRBV29-1 and TRBJ1-1, is as follows: SAVISQKPSRDICQRGTSLTIQCQVDSQVTMMFWYRQQPGQSLTLIATANQGSEATYESGFVIDKFPISRPNLTFSTLTVSNMSPEDSSIYLCSGEGGNTEAFFGQGTRLTVV.

The J gene is TRBJ2-5, the V gene TRBV7-3; no clear D gene. CDR3 length: 14 amino acids. Germline CDR1 reads SGHTA; CDR2 reads FQGTGA. V gave up 5 bases and J gave up 11 bases, with 21 bases separating them. The CDR3 DNA sequence: TGTGCCAGCAGCGCCCGAGGACCCTACAATGAGCAGTACTTC. It yields the protein CASSARGPYNEQYF.

This clonotype has only a few counts. The chain links TRBV20-1 to TRBJ2-3, with 7 bases lining up with TRBD1. CDR3 size: 13 residues. Germline CDR1 is DFQATT and CDR2 is SNEGSKA (reference sequence). V trimming: 8 bases; J trimming: 1 base; junction bases outside the gene matches: 6. CDR3 protein: CSIPGTGTDTQYF. CDR3 DNA: TGCAGTATCCCGGGGACAGGCACAGATACGCAGTATTTT.

The chain recombines TRBV20-1 with TRBJ1-2, with D hard to call. The germline V gene encodes CDR1 DFQATT and CDR2 SNEGSKA (reference sequence). V shed 4 bases and J shed 3 bases, with 18 bases lying between them. The CDR3 consists of 15 residues. CDR3 in amino acids: CSATTTGPRDYGYTF. The CDR3 region has the DNA TGCAGTGCTACTACAACCGGGCCACGGGACTATGGCTACACCTTC.

This clonotype was counted only a few times. The genes are TRBV7-2 and TRBJ2-5; D might be TRBD1 (5 bases). The germline gives CDR1 SGHTA, CDR2 FQGNSA. The CDR3 totals 15 residues. Trimming took 5 bases from V and 1 from J, leaving 14 bases between them. The CDR3 DNA reads as TGTGCCAGCAGCCAGTCGACAGCCTTCCAAGAGACCCAGTACTTC. Translated: CASSQSTAFQETQYF. The full variable domain, with the rest looked up from reference TRBV7-2 and TRBJ2-5, is GAGVSQSPSNKVTEKGKDVELRCDPISGHTALYWYRQSLGQGLEFLIYFQGNSAPDKSGLPSDRFSAERTGGSVSTLTIQRTQQEDSAVYLCASSQSTAFQETQYFGPGTRLLVL.

V and J are TRBV7-2 and TRBJ1-2, with D hard to call. Germline CDR1 reads SGHTA; CDR2 reads FQGNSA. Trimming cost V 5 bases and J 4 bases, with 20 bases left between them. There are 16 residues in the CDR3. This CDR3 is CASSPIGIGLGYGYTF. The CDR3 DNA sequence: TGTGCCAGCAGCCCCATCGGAATAGGTCTCGGCTATGGCTACACCTTC. Full variable domain (outside the CDR3, taken from reference TRBV7-2 and TRBJ1-2): GAGVSQSPSNKVTEKGKDVELRCDPISGHTALYWYRQSLGQGLEFLIYFQGNSAPDKSGLPSDRFSAERTGGSVSTLTIQRTQQEDSAVYLCASSPIGIGLGYGYTFGSGTRLTVV.